The clone carrying this TCR beta chain was counted ten times or more. Germline DNA was also extracted, with blood RNA taken from unsorted whole blood. These data belong to a study of tumor-infiltrating lymphocytes in primary liver carcinoma. CDR3 length equals 11 residues. V was shortened by 1 base and J by 10 bases, with 6 bases between the two germline ends. Germline V gene data show CDR1 as SGHDT and CDR2 as YYEEEE. The investigators made TCR beta cDNA from roughly 0.45 ug total RNA, using a constant-region primer. Generation of the TCR beta libraries relied on three nested multiplex PCR rounds using slightly modified ARM-PCR. TRBV1-TRBV30 forward primers paired with a C-beta reverse primer were used in the first two PCR rounds, which ran roughly 11 cycles each. TCRdb re-derived calls from the multiplex PCR reads in MiXCR, one entry per CDR3 protein. The sample contains approximately 310,000 distinct CDR3 sequences, 55% to 65% of which appear only once.

The receptor was derived from a middle-aged man with primary liver carcinoma and hepatitis B virus infection. Sequencing input: peripheral blood. The chain joins TRBV5-6 to TRBJ2-1; the D is unclear. Here the CDR3 DNA reads TGTGCCAGCAGCTTGTCCGACGAGCAGTTCTTC. Its translation: CASSLSDEQFF.